One and the same sample provided the 17 T cell receptor beta chains below, sequenced in a study of cytomegalovirus exposure and HLA in healthy donors. The PCR had 60 Vbeta and 13 Jbeta primers. TCRdb keeps only in-frame clones here, not all; method: immunoSEQ multiplex PCR. The sample contains approximately 200,000 clones, roughly 80% of which appear only once. The sequencing sample was made of PBMCs. Source of these receptors: a woman aged 18-30 years in good health and CMV-seronegative.

The chain carries TRBV12-5 and TRBJ2-2; D is perhaps TRBD1 (5 bases). The V gene lost 3 bases and the J gene lost 1 base, with 9 bases spanning the gap. CDR1 LGHNT and CDR2 FRNRAP come from the germline V gene. The CDR3 sequence is 15 residues long. The CDR3 sequence: CASGFQTENTGELFF. The CDR3 coding sequence is TGTGCTAGTGGTTTCCAGACAGAGAACACCGGGGAGCTGTTTTTT.

The rearrangement joins TRBV28 to TRBJ2-1; 7 bases map to TRBD1. The J segment lost 0 bases and the V segment lost 3 bases, leaving 11 bases of the junction unmatched. Looked up from germline, CDR1 is MDHEN and CDR2 is SYDVKM. This CDR3 spans 18 amino acids. CDR3 loop: CASSFGLAGGSSYNEQFF. The DNA for the CDR3 is TGTGCCAGCAGTTTCGGGCTCGCAGGGGGAAGCTCCTACAATGAGCAGTTCTTC.

The chain employs TRBV28 and TRBJ2-1; perhaps TRBD1 as D (7 bases). The germline V and J ends were trimmed by 2 bases and 10 bases, with 12 bases remaining between them. CDR3 length: 13 amino acids. The germline V gene has CDR1 MDHEN and CDR2 SYDVKM. The CDR3 coding sequence is TGTGCCAGCAGTTTACAGGGGGGAGAGGAGCAGTTCTTC. It encodes CASSLQGGEEQFF.

This sequence joins TRBV9 and TRBJ1-2, with D tentatively TRBD1 (6 bases). The germline V and J ends were trimmed by 3 bases and 7 bases, with 16 bases remaining between them. The germline gives CDR1 SGDLS, CDR2 YYNGEE. The CDR3 is 14 amino acids. CDR3 in DNA: TGTGCCAGCAGCGGACTACAGGGCGCCGGTGGCTACACCTTC. This codes for CASSGLQGAGGYTF.

The chain couples TRBV5-1 to TRBJ2-7; 11 nucleotides match TRBD1. The CDR3 sequence is 13 residues long. Per the germline V gene, CDR1 is SGHRS and CDR2 is YFSETQ. Trimming at V came to 4 bases and at J to 6 bases, leaving 3 bases not matched to a gene. As DNA, the CDR3 is TGCGCCAGCAGCCCCGGGACAGGGGGCGAGCAGTACTTC. Protein sequence: CASSPGTGGEQYF.

Here the CDR3 DNA reads TGTGCCAGCAGTTCCCAAGGGGGCGTAGGAAACATTCAGTACTTC. Translation gives CASSSQGGVGNIQYF. The chain is built from TRBV27 and TRBJ2-4; 7 bases fit TRBD1. Germline loops: CDR1 MNHEY, CDR2 SMNVEV (reference sequence). J gave up 6 bases and V 4 bases, and 9 bases lay outside the gene matches. The CDR3 consists of 15 residues.

The sample holds one count of this clone. The genes are TRBV7-3 and TRBJ1-1; TRBD1 matches at 12 bases. The CDR3 extends over 18 amino acids. The V gene end was trimmed by 1 base and the J gene end by 2 bases; junction bases not matched to a gene: 8. The V gene's germline CDR1 is SGHTA and CDR2 FQGTGA. CDR3 amino acids: CASSLIGGQGAGNTEAFF. The CDR3 coding sequence is TGTGCCAGCAGCTTAATCGGGGGACAGGGGGCTGGAAACACTGAAGCTTTCTTT.

CDR3 loop: CASRTSGGASYEQYF. Written as DNA, the CDR3 is TGTGCCAGCAGAACTAGCGGGGGAGCCTCCTACGAGCAGTACTTC. The rearrangement links TRBV6-1 to TRBJ2-7; 11 bases line up with TRBD2. With V trimmed by 6 bases and J by 0 bases, 4 bases remained unmatched. CDR3 size: 15 residues. Germline-derived CDR1 and CDR2 are MNHNS and SASEGT.

The chain links TRBV28 to TRBJ1-2; 10 bases are a match to TRBD1. The germline V gene encodes CDR1 MDHEN and CDR2 SYDVKM. The CDR3 runs 13 residues. The J segment lost 7 bases and the V segment lost 6 bases, leaving 5 bases of the junction unmatched. CDR3: CASRRTGGGGYTF. CDR3 bases: TGTGCCAGCAGGAGGACAGGGGGGGGTGGCTACACCTTC.

This clone was detected only a few times. The rearrangement joins TRBV6-1 to TRBJ2-1, with D unresolved. Trimming removed 4 bases from V and 7 bases from J, with 8 bases in between. The CDR3 is made up of 12 amino acids. Germline assignment: CDR1 MNHNS and CDR2 SASEGT. Here the CDR3 DNA reads TGTGCCAGCAGTGGATCGCGGAATGAGCAGTTCTTC. The encoded protein is CASSGSRNEQFF.

Remarks on this clone: A junction end diverges from the germline sequence, so it may reflect a read error. V gene TRBV20-1 combines with J gene TRBJ1-2; D remains unclear. This CDR3 comprises 11 residues. In germline, CDR1 is DFQATT, CDR2 SNEGSKA (reference sequence). In DNA form, the CDR3 reads TGCAGTGCTAGAGATAATCGAGACGGGTACTTC. Amino acid sequence: CSARDNRDGYF.

V is TRBV5-1 and J is TRBJ1-1; 7 nucleotides line up with TRBD1. The CDR3 is made up of 18 amino acids. Germline V gene sequence: CDR1 SGHRS, CDR2 YFSETQ. Trimming removed 4 bases from V and 0 bases from J; junction bases left unmatched: 15. The CDR3 sequence: CASSIGIDRVWVNTEAFF. CDR3 nucleotide sequence: TGCGCCAGCAGCATAGGGATAGACAGGGTTTGGGTGAACACTGAAGCTTTCTTT.

The chain recombines TRBV5-1 with TRBJ1-1, with D possibly TRBD1 on 6 matching bases. The CDR3 sequence is 13 residues long. Deletions cut 0 bases from V and 8 bases from J, with 11 bases between. Germline V gene sequence: CDR1 SGHRS, CDR2 YFSETQ. CDR3 sequence reads: CASSLEQGNEAFF. In DNA, the CDR3 is TGCGCCAGCAGCTTGGAACAGGGAAACGAAGCTTTCTTT.

The rearrangement joins TRBV5-5 to TRBJ2-3; 8 nucleotides line up with TRBD2. V was pared by 6 bases and J by 8 bases, with 11 bases of the junction left unmatched. Germline V lookup: CDR1 SGHKS, CDR2 YYEKEE (reference sequence). The CDR3 loop spans 14 amino acids. The CDR3 region is CASMKGLASATQYF. In DNA, the CDR3 is TGTGCCAGCATGAAAGGACTAGCTTCTGCTACGCAGTATTTT.

This clone was seen a single time. V gene TRBV13 combines with J gene TRBJ2-1; 9 bases are shared with TRBD2. The CDR3 contains 16 residues. V was pared by 5 bases and J by 4 bases, with 9 bases of the junction left unmatched. From germline, CDR1 is PRHDT and CDR2 FYEKMQ (reference sequence). The CDR3 DNA reads TGTGCCAGCAGCCCCTATAGCGGGGGAGTATACAATGAGCAGTTCTTC. Translating gives CASSPYSGGVYNEQFF.

This chain links TRBV6-1 with TRBJ2-1, with D perhaps TRBD1 (5 bases). CDR1 is MNHNS and CDR2 is SASEGT in the germline V gene. The CDR3 loop spans 14 amino acids. Between the trimmed V and J ends, which lost 7 bases and 9 bases, there was a span of 19 bases. CDR3 loop: CASTLNMDNSEQFF. CDR3 sequence (DNA): TGTGCCAGCACCCTCAATATGGACAATAGTGAGCAGTTCTTC.

The chain has TRBV2 and TRBJ1-5; 9 nucleotides agree with TRBD1. This CDR3 spans 14 amino acids. Germline CDR1 reads SNHLY; CDR2 reads FYNNEI. After removal of 7 bases from V and 4 bases from J, the junction contained 5 bases not matched to a gene. In DNA form, the CDR3 reads TGTGCCAGCAAACCGGGACAGGGAAATCAGCCCCAGCATTTT. Its protein product is CASKPGQGNQPQHF.